This T cell receptor beta chain came from a study of shared clonotypes between healthy human individuals. General study findings and limits: The donor pool, a small one, limited the genetic and exposure-history diversity represented.

Only in-frame clones appear in the TCRdb table, and some are missing; sequencing was by immunoSEQ multiplex PCR. The profile shows some 1,900,000 clones, about 95% of them singletons. Regarding this clone: The antigen remains unidentified.

The germline V gene encodes CDR1 SNHLY and CDR2 FYNNEI. Trimming took 4 bases from V and 2 from J; bases not matched to a gene: 3. The CDR3 contains 15 residues. Naive-designated CD8 cells lacked CD45RO, were positively enriched for CCR7, and omitted terminally differentiated effector memory CD45RA+ cells. The chain joins TRBV2 to TRBJ2-7, with TRBD2 matching over 12 bases. The origin of this receptor is a man aged 18 to 29 in good health. The sequenced sample consisted of naive CD8+ T cells sorted from blood. The CDR3 nucleotides read TGTGCCAGCAGTGGACTAGCGGGGGTTACCTACGAGCAGTACTTC. Protein sequence: CASSGLAGVTYEQYF.